This TCR beta chain originates from a study of patients and donors after allogeneic stem cell transplantation. TCRdb itself ran the RT-PCR reads through MiXCR, one entry per CDR3 protein. The sample gives about a million distinct CDR3 sequences, roughly 18% of which show up once; approximately 5.9% is in the top ten. V dropped 3 bases and J dropped 2; count of bases not matched to a gene: 5. This CDR3 comprises 14 residues. CDR1 is GTSNPN and CDR2 is SVGIG in the germline V gene (reference sequence). Sequenced input: blood, either unsorted or a sorted T cell fraction (not recorded which). This clonotype originated in a human donor who was either an allogeneic HSCT recipient or a stem cell or donor lymphocyte infusion donor (not recorded which). It is not recorded whose cells these are; they may come from a transplant donor. The V and J genes are TRBV30 and TRBJ1-2; 8 positions match TRBD1. DNA of the CDR3: TGTGCCTGGAGCCCAGGGGGCTTAAACTATGGCTACACCTTC. As protein: CAWSPGGLNYGYTF.